This entry lists 25 T cell receptor beta chains sequenced from one sample in a study of CD8+ T cells in alopecia areata. Investigators isolated RNA and reverse transcribed it into cDNA to act as the sequencing template. Here immunoSEQ multiplex PCR was the method, and the copy in TCRdb shows in-frame clones only, minus some. There are about 200,000 clones in the sample; 58% occur only once, and under 7% lies in the top ten. Treatment defined: oral pan-JAK inhibitor, 5-10 mg twice daily. This specimen consisted of CD4+ T cells sorted from blood, obtained at week 24, from a patient treated with tofacitinib. These receptor sequences come from a human donor with alopecia areata.

The V and J genes are TRBV12-5 and TRBJ1-2, with a weak D call TRBD1 (5 bases). The V end was cut by 7 bases, the J end by 5 bases, with 14 bases between. The germline V gene has CDR1 LGHNT and CDR2 FRNRAP. The CDR3 is 13 amino acids. The DNA for the CDR3 is TGTGCTAGTGCCTTCCTTGGGGGGTATGGCTACACCTTC. Its protein product is CASAFLGGYGYTF. Using reference TRBV12-5 and TRBJ1-2 for the parts outside the CDR3, the full variable domain is DARVTQTPRHKVTEMGQEVTMRCQPILGHNTVFWYRQTMMQGLELLAYFRNRAPLDDSGMPKDRFSAEMPDATLATLKIQPSEPRDSAVYFCASAFLGGYGYTFGSGTRLTVV.

This clone came up a few times. The chain combines TRBV5-1 with TRBJ2-3; 8 bases are a match to TRBD2. This CDR3 has 14 amino acids. V lost 2 bases to trimming and J lost 3 bases; unmatched junction nucleotides: 2. Germline CDR1 SGHRS, CDR2 YFSETQ. Here the CDR3 DNA reads TGCGCCAGCAGCTTAGCGGGAGTTACAGATACGCAGTATTTT. Amino acids: CASSLAGVTDTQYF.

The chain is built from TRBV29-1 and TRBJ2-3; D tentatively fits TRBD1 or TRBD2 (6 bases each). This CDR3 has 16 amino acids. Trimming took off 7 bases at V and 5 bases at J, with 25 bases between the two ends. Germline CDR1 and CDR2: SQVTM and ANQGSEA. CDR3 coding DNA: TGCAGCGCGGGGGCCCGGACAGCCCGACCCCAAGATACGCAGTATTTT. It is translated as CSAGARTARPQDTQYF.

There are a few counts of this clone. The chain has TRBV4-1 and TRBJ2-3; D is perhaps TRBD1 or TRBD2 (5 bases each). Germline lookup yields CDR1 MGHRA and CDR2 YSYEKL. The germline V and J ends were trimmed by 3 bases and 1 base, with 11 bases remaining between them. The length of the CDR3 is 15 residues. The CDR3 sequence: CASSHRDRRTDTQYF. As DNA, the CDR3 is TGCGCCAGCAGCCATAGGGACCGACGCACAGATACGCAGTATTTT.

The chain has TRBV29-1 and TRBJ2-5; D remains unclear. CDR3 length: 14 residues. Germline V CDR1 and CDR2: SQVTM, ANQGSEA. V was cut by 7 bases and J by 4 bases, with 19 bases left in between. CDR3 in amino acids: CSANRPRPGETQYF. For the CDR3, the DNA is TGCAGCGCCAATCGACCGCGGCCAGGAGAGACCCAGTACTTC.

This chain links TRBV29-1 with TRBJ1-1; the D is unclear. The CDR3 length is 13 residues. Germline V lookup: CDR1 SQVTM, CDR2 ANQGSEA. The germline V and J ends were trimmed by 7 bases and 4 bases, with 16 bases remaining between them. The CDR3 region is CSAQQSISTEAFF. CDR3 coding DNA: TGCAGCGCCCAGCAGAGTATAAGCACTGAAGCTTTCTTT.

CDR3 sequence (DNA): TGTGCCAGCTCGCGTAGGTCGGGGCGGGAGATCGGCCCAGATACGCAGTATTTT. It specifies CASSRRSGREIGPDTQYF. This chain links TRBV9 with TRBJ2-3, with 7 positions matching TRBD2. The CDR3 spans 18 residues. The J segment lost 4 bases and the V segment lost 7 bases, leaving 21 bases of the junction unmatched. The germline V gene encodes CDR1 SGDLS and CDR2 YYNGEE.

The chain recombines TRBV7-8 with TRBJ2-1; the D gene could be TRBD1 or TRBD2 (5 bases each). V lost 0 bases and J lost 4, with 10 bases in between. The CDR3 sequence is 15 residues long. The germline V gene has CDR1 SGHVS and CDR2 FQNEAQ. Here the CDR3 DNA reads TGTGCCAGCAGCTTAGCGCAGGGACGGTACAATGAGCAGTTCTTC. Its protein product is CASSLAQGRYNEQFF.

This clone was counted a single time. The chain recombines TRBV7-2 with TRBJ2-1; TRBD2 matches at 9 bases. Germline-derived CDR1 and CDR2 are SGHTA and FQGNSA. Trimming took 3 bases from V and 9 from J; bases not matched to a gene: 12. The CDR3 consists of 16 residues. The CDR3 DNA is TGTGCCAGCAGCTTGGGCGGGGGGGCCCCGACAAGTGAGCAGTTCTTC. This gives the protein CASSLGGGAPTSEQFF.

V and J are TRBV5-1 and TRBJ2-6; D uncertain. Per the germline V gene, CDR1 is SGHRS and CDR2 is YFSETQ. CDR3 length: 15 amino acids. V was trimmed by 1 base and J by 0 bases, leaving 5 bases between them. The CDR3 region is CASSLSSSGANVLTF. Written as DNA, the CDR3 is TGCGCCAGCAGCTTGAGTAGCTCTGGGGCCAACGTCCTGACTTTC.

V usage is TRBV4-3 and J usage is TRBJ2-1, with 13 bases identical to TRBD2. V was clipped by 4 bases and J by 0 bases; unmatched bases: 9. The V gene's germline CDR1 is LGHNA and CDR2 YSLEER. The CDR3 contains 19 residues. DNA for the CDR3: TGCGCCAGCAGCCGAAAACTAGCGGGAGGGGTACGCTCCTACAATGAGCAGTTCTTC. This gives the protein CASSRKLAGGVRSYNEQFF.

The chain combines TRBV7-2 with TRBJ2-1, with D possibly matching TRBD2 (5 bases). Germline CDR1 is SGHTA and CDR2 is FQGNSA. V gave up 1 base and J gave up 10 bases, with 8 bases separating them. The CDR3 length is 12 residues. The DNA of the CDR3 is TGTGCCAGCAGCTTAGAGCGGCGAGAGCAGTTCTTC. It is translated as CASSLERREQFF.

The genes are TRBV5-4 and TRBJ2-1; 7 bases align to TRBD1. This CDR3 has 15 amino acids. Germline-derived CDR1 and CDR2 are SGHNT and YYREEE (reference sequence). The ends lost 4 bases at V and 2 bases at J; junction bases unmatched: 6. This CDR3 reads CASSRTGVAYNEQFF. In DNA, the CDR3 is TGTGCCAGCAGCCGTACAGGGGTTGCCTACAATGAGCAGTTCTTC.

This clone came up once. The chain couples TRBV15 to TRBJ1-5, with 9 bases identical to TRBD1. CDR3 length: 14 residues. The V and J ends lost 8 bases and 0 bases, in that order; junction bases with no gene match: 2. Germline-derived CDR1 and CDR2 are LNHNV and YYDKDF (reference sequence). The CDR3 here is CATEQGASNQPQHF. The CDR3, as DNA: TGTGCCACCGAACAGGGGGCTAGCAATCAGCCCCAGCATTTT.

About this clone itself: One junction end does not reproduce the germline sequence, and a read error may be involved. The rearrangement links TRBV18 to TRBJ1-1; D is unresolved. The CDR3 runs 14 residues. Germline V gene data show CDR1 as KGHSH and CDR2 as LQKENI. This chain's CDR3 is CASSPVNGNTDAFF. CDR3 sequence (DNA): TGTGCCAGCTCCCCAGTCAACGGGAACACTGACGCTTTCTTT.

The chain combines TRBV25-1 with TRBJ2-2; TRBD2 matches 8 bases. Germline values: CDR1 MGHDK, CDR2 SYGVNS. V lost 5 bases, J lost 0 bases, and 2 bases stayed unmatched. The CDR3 is made up of 15 amino acids. Here the CDR3 reads CASSRLAPNTGELFF. The CDR3 DNA sequence: TGTGCCAGCAGTAGACTAGCGCCGAACACCGGGGAGCTGTTTTTT. The full variable domain, completed using reference TRBV25-1 and TRBJ2-2, is EADIYQTPRYLVIGTGKKITLECSQTMGHDKMYWYQQDPGMELHLIHYSYGVNSTEKGDLSSESTVSRIRTEHFPLTLESARPSHTSQYLCASSRLAPNTGELFFGEGSRLTVL.

V gene TRBV29-1 combines with J gene TRBJ1-5; D unresolved. This CDR3 comprises 12 residues. Trimming shortened V by 4 bases and J by 7 bases, and 11 bases separated the two germline ends. CDR1 is SQVTM, CDR2 ANQGSEA, per germline. CDR3 DNA: TGCAGCGTTGGACATCAAGGGCAGCCCCAGCATTTT. Its translation is CSVGHQGQPQHF.

The chain combines TRBV7-9 with TRBJ2-7; 10 positions match TRBD2. J lost 2 bases, V lost 4 bases, and 8 bases had no gene match. Germline-derived CDR1 and CDR2 are SEHNR and FQNEAQ (reference sequence). The length of the CDR3 is 16 residues. CDR3 bases: TGTGCCAGCAGCTGGGCCAGGACTAGCGGTACCTACGAGCAGTACTTC. Translating gives CASSWARTSGTYEQYF.

This clone was detected a few times. V is TRBV4-3 and J is TRBJ2-1, with 8 bases that match TRBD2. This CDR3 has 14 amino acids. V gave up 4 bases and J gave up 4 bases; unmatched junction bases: 3. The germline V gene encodes CDR1 LGHNA and CDR2 YSLEER. CDR3 sequence: CASSLIAGYNEQFF. CDR3 nucleotide sequence: TGCGCCAGCAGCCTGATAGCGGGATACAATGAGCAGTTCTTC.

CDR3 in amino acids: CASSLRTLNTEAFF. DNA for the CDR3: TGTGCCAGCAGCCTTCGGACGTTGAACACTGAAGCTTTCTTT. The rearrangement links TRBV7-6 to TRBJ1-1; D uncertain. Per germline, CDR1 SGHVS and CDR2 FNYEAQ. The CDR3 is 14 residues long. The V gene lost 5 bases and the J gene lost 0 bases, with 10 bases spanning the gap.

This rearrangement joins TRBV9 to TRBJ2-2; D ambiguous. Germline CDR1 reads SGDLS; CDR2 reads YYNGEE. The V gene lost 1 base and the J gene lost 0 bases, with 7 bases spanning the gap. The CDR3 has 15 residues. The CDR3 DNA is TGTGCCAGCAGCGTAAGTGGGACGAACACCGGGGAGCTGTTTTTT. Its protein is CASSVSGTNTGELFF.

The CDR3 spells CASSQVSAGVDTQYF. In nucleotides, the CDR3 is TGCGCCAGCAGCCAAGTATCCGCGGGGGTGGATACGCAGTATTTT. The V call is TRBV4-1, the J call TRBJ2-3; TRBD2 agrees at 7 bases. The V and J ends lost 1 base and 6 bases, in that order; junction bases with no gene match: 7. The V gene's germline CDR1 is MGHRA and CDR2 YSYEKL. The CDR3 has 15 amino acids.

V and J are TRBV7-9 and TRBJ2-3; D is ambiguous. The V gene lost 5 bases and the J gene lost 2 bases, with 2 bases spanning the gap. Germline CDR1 SEHNR, CDR2 FQNEAQ (reference sequence). The length of the CDR3 is 11 residues. DNA for the CDR3: TGTGCCAGCAGCCCCACAGATACGCAGTATTTT. This codes for CASSPTDTQYF.

The table lists this clone with a few counts. The CDR3 DNA reads as TGCGCCAGCAGCTCCGGCGGGGACACTACTAACTATGGCTACACCTTC. It encodes CASSSGGDTTNYGYTF. V gene TRBV5-1 combines with J gene TRBJ1-2; TRBD1 is a possible D gene (6 bases). Germline V CDR1 and CDR2: SGHRS, YFSETQ. V lost 3 bases, J lost 0 bases, and 15 bases lay in between. The CDR3 spans 16 residues.

The chain couples TRBV29-1 to TRBJ2-1; 12 bases line up with TRBD2. The CDR3 spans 17 residues. The germline V gene encodes CDR1 SQVTM and CDR2 ANQGSEA. V was clipped by 5 bases and J by 3 bases; unmatched bases: 11. CDR3 sequence reads: CSVPPSGGAIIYNEQFF. The DNA for the CDR3 is TGCAGCGTTCCCCCTAGCGGGGGGGCGATTATCTACAATGAGCAGTTCTTC.